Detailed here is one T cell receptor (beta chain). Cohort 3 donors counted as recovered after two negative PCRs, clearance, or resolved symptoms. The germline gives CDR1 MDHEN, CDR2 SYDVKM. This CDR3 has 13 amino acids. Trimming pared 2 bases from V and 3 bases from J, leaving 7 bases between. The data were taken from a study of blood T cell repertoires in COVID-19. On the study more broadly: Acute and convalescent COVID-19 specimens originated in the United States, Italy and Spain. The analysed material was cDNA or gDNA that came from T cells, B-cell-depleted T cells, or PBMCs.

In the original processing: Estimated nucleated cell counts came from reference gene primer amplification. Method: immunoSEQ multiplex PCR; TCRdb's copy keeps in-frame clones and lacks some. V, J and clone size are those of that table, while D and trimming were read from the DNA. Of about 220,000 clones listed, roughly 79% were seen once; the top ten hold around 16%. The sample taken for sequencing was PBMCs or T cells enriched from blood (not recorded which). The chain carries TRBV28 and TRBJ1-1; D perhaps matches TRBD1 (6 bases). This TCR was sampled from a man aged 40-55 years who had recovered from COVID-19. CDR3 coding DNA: TGTGCCAGCAGTTTAGGACAGTACACTGAAGCTTTCTTT. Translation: CASSLGQYTEAFF. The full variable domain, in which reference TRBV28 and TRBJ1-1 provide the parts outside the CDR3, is DVKVTQSSRYLVKRTGEKVFLECVQDMDHENMFWYRQDPGLGLRLIYFSYDVKMKEKGDIPEGYSVSREKKERFSLILESASTNQTSMYLCASSLGQYTEAFFGQGTRLTVV.